This TCR beta chain originates from a study of T cells in Graves' hyperthyroidism and ophthalmopathy. Study-wide background: Peripheral blood sampling occurred at initial diagnosis, before any treatment.

The PBMCs studied were ones that came from about 10 ml fresh peripheral blood. Study-level findings and limits: A 13 V-J model separated ophthalmopathy from stable hyperthyroidism. Ophthalmopathy was identified by the model a median about 6.8 months ahead of onset.

This CDR3 has 13 residues. Germline loops: CDR1 SGDLS, CDR2 YYNGEE. V was shortened by 0 bases and J by 4 bases, with 8 bases between the two germline ends. With respect to this clonotype: Antigen unknown.

RNA transcripts provided the source from which TCR beta CDR3 regions were amplified. TCR CDR3 regions were first amplified by RT-PCR with HTBI primers. TCRdb re-analysed the multiplex PCR reads in MiXCR, keeping a single row per CDR3 protein. The repertoire holds 700,000 or so distinct CDR3 sequences, with around 15% as singletons. The chain links TRBV9 to TRBJ2-7; D uncertain. The sequenced sample was blood. This clonotype was sampled from a man aged 18 to 29 with Graves' hyperthyroidism. CDR3 protein: CASSVEEGYEQYF. As DNA, the CDR3 is TGTGCCAGCAGCGTAGAGGAAGGTTACGAGCAGTACTTC. The variable domain in full, with the rest retrieved from reference TRBV9 and TRBJ2-7, is DSGVTQTPKHLITATGQRVTLRCSPRSGDLSVYWYQQSLDQGLQFLIQYYNGEERAKGNILERFSAQQFPDLHSELNLSSLELGDSALYFCASSVEEGYEQYFGPGTRLTVT.